The present TCR beta chain was sequenced within a study of healthy donors' naive CD4 and CD8 T cells. Turning to the study itself: Three donor age groups were sampled: 20-25, 40-50 and 60-70 years; half female. Study results and caveats: Bias from naive T cell homeostatic proliferation was not addressed.

This clonotype has only one observation. Its antigen is unidentified. A linear amplification protocol produced the TCR libraries from 500 ng of total RNA. TCRdb reanalysed the reads using MiXCR and keeps one entry per CDR3 protein. The sample has roughly 200,000 distinct CDR3 sequences; around 70% are singletons. Germline V gives CDR1 SGHNT, CDR2 YYREEE (reference sequence). The CDR3 is 19 residues long. J gave up 0 bases and V 0 bases, and 12 bases lay outside the gene matches. The sequence derives from a pool of human donors in good health; the sample pools cells from several healthy donors. Material for sequencing was naive CD4+ and CD8+ T cells sorted from blood, pooled from several donors. This rearrangement joins TRBV5-4 to TRBJ1-3; 7 bases are a match to TRBD1. CDR3 coding DNA: TGTGCCAGCAGCTTGGGGACAGGTCTCGGAGAACCCTCTGGAAACACCATATATTTT. Residues: CASSLGTGLGEPSGNTIYF.